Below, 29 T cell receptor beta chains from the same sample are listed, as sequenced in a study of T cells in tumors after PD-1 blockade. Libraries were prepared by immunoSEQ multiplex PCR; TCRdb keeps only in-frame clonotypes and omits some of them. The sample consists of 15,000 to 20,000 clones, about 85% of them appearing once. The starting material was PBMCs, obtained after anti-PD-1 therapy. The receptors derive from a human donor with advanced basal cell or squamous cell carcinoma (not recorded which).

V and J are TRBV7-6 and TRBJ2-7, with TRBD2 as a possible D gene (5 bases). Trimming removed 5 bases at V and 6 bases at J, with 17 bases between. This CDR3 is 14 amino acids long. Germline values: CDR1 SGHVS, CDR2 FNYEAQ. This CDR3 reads CASSPSVGEGEQYF. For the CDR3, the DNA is TGTGCCAGCAGCCCATCAGTAGGAGAGGGCGAGCAGTACTTC.

CDR3 loop: CASSLGQALLHEQYF. CDR3 DNA: TGCGCCAGCAGCTTGGGGCAGGCCTTGCTCCACGAGCAGTACTTC. The rearrangement joins TRBV5-1 to TRBJ2-7; D is undetermined. The CDR3 sequence is 15 residues long. From germline, CDR1 is SGHRS and CDR2 YFSETQ. The ends were cut back, 0 bases at V and 5 bases at J, with 15 bases in the middle.

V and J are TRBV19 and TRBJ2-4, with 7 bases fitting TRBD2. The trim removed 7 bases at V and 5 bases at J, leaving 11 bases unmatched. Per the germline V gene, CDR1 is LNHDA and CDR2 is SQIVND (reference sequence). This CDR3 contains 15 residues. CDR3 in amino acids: CASTISAGIQNIQYF. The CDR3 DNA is TGTGCCAGTACTATTTCAGCGGGGATACAAAACATTCAGTACTTC.

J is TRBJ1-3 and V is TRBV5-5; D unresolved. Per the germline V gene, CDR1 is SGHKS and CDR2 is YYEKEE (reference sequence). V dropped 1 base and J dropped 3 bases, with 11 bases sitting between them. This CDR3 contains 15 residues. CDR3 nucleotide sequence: TGTGCCAGCAGCTTGCACTCGGAGGATGGAAACACCATATATTTT. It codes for CASSLHSEDGNTIYF.

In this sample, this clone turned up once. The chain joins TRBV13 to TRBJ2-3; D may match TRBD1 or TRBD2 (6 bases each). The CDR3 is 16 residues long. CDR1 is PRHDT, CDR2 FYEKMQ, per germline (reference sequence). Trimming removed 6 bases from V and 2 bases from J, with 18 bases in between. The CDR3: CASSPARGGITDTQYF. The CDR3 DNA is TGTGCCAGCAGTCCAGCCAGGGGCGGGATCACAGATACGCAGTATTTT.

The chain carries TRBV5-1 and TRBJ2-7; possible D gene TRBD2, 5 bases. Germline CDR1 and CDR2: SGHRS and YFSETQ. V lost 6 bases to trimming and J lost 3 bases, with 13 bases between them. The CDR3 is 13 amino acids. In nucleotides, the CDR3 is TGCGCCAGCAAAGAAGAGGGAGTCTACGAGCAGTACTTC. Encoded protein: CASKEEGVYEQYF.

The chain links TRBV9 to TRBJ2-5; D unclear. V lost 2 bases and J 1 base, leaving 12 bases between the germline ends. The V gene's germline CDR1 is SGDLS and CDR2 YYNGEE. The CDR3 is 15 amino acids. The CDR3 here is CASSVRNGFQETQYF. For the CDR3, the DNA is TGTGCCAGCAGCGTTAGAAATGGCTTCCAAGAGACCCAGTACTTC.

CDR3: CASSWTGSPDTQYF. CDR3 coding DNA: TGTGCCAGCAGTTGGACAGGATCTCCAGATACGCAGTATTTT. The chain links TRBV5-4 to TRBJ2-3; TRBD1 matches at 7 bases. This CDR3 contains 14 residues. V shed 5 bases, J shed 4 bases, and the junction held 7 bases outside the gene matches. The germline CDR1 and CDR2 sequences are SGHNT and YYREEE (reference sequence).

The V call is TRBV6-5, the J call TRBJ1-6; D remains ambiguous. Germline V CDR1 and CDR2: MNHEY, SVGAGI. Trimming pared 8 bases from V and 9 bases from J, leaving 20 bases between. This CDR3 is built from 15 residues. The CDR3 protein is CASSQQPLLGSPLHF. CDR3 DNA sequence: TGTGCCAGCTCCCAGCAACCCCTCCTAGGTTCACCCCTCCACTTT.

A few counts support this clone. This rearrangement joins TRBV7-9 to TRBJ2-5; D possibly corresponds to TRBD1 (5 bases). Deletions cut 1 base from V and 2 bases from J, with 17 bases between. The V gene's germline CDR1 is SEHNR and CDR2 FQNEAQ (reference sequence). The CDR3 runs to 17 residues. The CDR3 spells CASSLDGELRQQETQYF. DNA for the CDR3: TGTGCCAGCAGCTTAGACGGCGAGTTGCGACAGCAAGAGACCCAGTACTTC.

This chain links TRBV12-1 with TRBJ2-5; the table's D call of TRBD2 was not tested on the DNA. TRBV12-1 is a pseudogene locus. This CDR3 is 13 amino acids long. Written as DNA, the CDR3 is TGTGCCAGCAGCCCGGGACTCCCCTGGGCCCAGTACTTC. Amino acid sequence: CASSPGLPWAQYF.

In DNA, the CDR3 is TGCGCCAGCAGCTTGGTGACAGGGGGCCAGCCCGAGCAGTACTTC. Its protein product is CASSLVTGGQPEQYF. The chain joins TRBV5-1 to TRBJ2-7, with 10 bases fitting TRBD1. There are 15 residues in the CDR3. Trimming took 0 bases from V and 6 from J; bases not matched to a gene: 6. Looked up from germline, CDR1 is SGHRS and CDR2 is YFSETQ.

CDR3 in DNA: TGTGCCAGTAGACAGGGTGAGGGTGGCTACACCTTC. Its protein product is CASRQGEGGYTF. This chain links TRBV19 with TRBJ1-2, with D possibly matching TRBD1 (6 bases). This CDR3 spans 12 amino acids. Per germline, CDR1 LNHDA and CDR2 SQIVND (reference sequence). The V end lost 6 bases, the J end lost 7 bases, and 12 bases lay between the germline ends.

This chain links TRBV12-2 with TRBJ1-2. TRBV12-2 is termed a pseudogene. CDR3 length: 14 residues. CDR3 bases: TGTGCAAGTCGCTTAGCAGAGGGTTACTATGGCTACACCTTC. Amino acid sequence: CASRLAEGYYGYTF.

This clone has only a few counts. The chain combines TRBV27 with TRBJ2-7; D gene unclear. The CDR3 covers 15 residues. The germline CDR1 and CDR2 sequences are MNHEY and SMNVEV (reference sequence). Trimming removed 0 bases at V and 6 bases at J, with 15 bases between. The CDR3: CASSLSGSGSSEQYF. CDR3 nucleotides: TGTGCCAGCAGTTTATCGGGGTCGGGCTCCAGCGAGCAGTACTTC.

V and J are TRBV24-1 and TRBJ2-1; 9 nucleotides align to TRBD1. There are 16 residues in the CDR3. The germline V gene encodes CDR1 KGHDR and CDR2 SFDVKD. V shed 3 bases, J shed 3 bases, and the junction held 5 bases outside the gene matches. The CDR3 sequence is CATSDRPGQGYNEQFF. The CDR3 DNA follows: TGTGCCACCAGTGATCGCCCGGGACAGGGCTACAATGAGCAGTTCTTC.

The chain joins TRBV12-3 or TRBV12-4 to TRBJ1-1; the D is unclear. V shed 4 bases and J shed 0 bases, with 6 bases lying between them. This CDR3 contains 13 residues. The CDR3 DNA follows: TGTGCCAGCAGTTGGCAGATGAACACTGAAGCTTTCTTT. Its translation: CASSWQMNTEAFF.

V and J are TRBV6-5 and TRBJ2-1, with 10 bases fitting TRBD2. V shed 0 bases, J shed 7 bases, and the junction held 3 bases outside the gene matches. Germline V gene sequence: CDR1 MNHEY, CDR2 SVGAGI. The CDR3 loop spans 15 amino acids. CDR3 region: CASSYSNSGGNEQFF. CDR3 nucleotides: TGTGCCAGCAGTTACTCGAATAGCGGGGGGAATGAGCAGTTCTTC.

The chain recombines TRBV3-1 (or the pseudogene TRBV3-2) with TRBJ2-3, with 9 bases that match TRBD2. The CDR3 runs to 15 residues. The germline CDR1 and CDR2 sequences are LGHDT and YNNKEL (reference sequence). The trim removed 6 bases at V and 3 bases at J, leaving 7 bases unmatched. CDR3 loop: CASRRTSVGTDTQYF. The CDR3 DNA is TGTGCCAGCAGGCGGACTAGCGTCGGGACAGATACGCAGTATTTT.

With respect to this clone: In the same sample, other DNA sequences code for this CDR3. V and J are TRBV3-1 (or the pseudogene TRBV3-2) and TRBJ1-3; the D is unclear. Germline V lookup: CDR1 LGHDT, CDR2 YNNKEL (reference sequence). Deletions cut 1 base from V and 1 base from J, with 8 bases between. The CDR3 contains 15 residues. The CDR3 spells CASSQGGSSGNTIYF. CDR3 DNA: TGTGCCAGCAGCCAAGGGGGAAGTTCTGGAAACACCATATATTTT.

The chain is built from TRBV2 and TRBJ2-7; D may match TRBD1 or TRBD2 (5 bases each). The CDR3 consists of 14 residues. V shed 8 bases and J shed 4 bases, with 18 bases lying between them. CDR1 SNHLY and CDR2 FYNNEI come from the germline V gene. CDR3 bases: TGTGCCAGCGGCTCGGACACGCCGGGGTACGAGCAGTACTTC. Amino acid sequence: CASGSDTPGYEQYF.

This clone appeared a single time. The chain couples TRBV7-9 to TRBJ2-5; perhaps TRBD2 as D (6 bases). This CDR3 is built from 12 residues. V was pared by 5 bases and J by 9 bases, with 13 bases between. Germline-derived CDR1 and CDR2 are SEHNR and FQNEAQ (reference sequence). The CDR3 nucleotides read TGTGCCAGCAGCGGGGCTGGCGGGGCCCAGTACTTC. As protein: CASSGAGGAQYF.

The chain's CDR3 is CASSLAGGEDTQYF. DNA of the CDR3: TGCGCCAGCAGCTTGGCTGGAGGTGAGGATACGCAGTATTTT. V and J are TRBV5-1 and TRBJ2-3, with D perhaps matching TRBD2 (5 bases). Germline CDR1 and CDR2: SGHRS and YFSETQ. The CDR3 loop spans 14 amino acids. Trimming took off 0 bases at V and 6 bases at J, with 11 bases between the two ends.

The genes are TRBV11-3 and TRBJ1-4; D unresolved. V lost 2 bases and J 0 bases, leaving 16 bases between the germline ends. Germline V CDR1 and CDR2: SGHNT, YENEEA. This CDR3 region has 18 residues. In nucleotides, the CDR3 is TGTGCCAGCAGCTTAACACACGTGGCAAGTACAACTAATGAAAAACTGTTTTTT. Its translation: CASSLTHVASTTNEKLFF.

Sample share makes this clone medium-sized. The CDR3 spells CASSDQDTGELFF. The CDR3, as DNA: TGTGCCAGCAGTGACCAGGACACCGGGGAGCTGTTTTTT. This chain joins TRBV6-4 and TRBJ2-2; D unclear. This CDR3 has 13 residues. CDR1 is MRHNA, CDR2 SNTAGT, per germline. V was shortened by 2 bases and J by 3 bases, with 4 bases between the two germline ends.

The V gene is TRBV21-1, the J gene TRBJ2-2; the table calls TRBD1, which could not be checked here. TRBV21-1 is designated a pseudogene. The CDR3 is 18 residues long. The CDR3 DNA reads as TGTGCCAGCAGCAATCGACCGGGACAGGGGGGTTGCACCGGGGAGCTGTTTTTT. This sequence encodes CASSNRPGQGGCTGELFF.

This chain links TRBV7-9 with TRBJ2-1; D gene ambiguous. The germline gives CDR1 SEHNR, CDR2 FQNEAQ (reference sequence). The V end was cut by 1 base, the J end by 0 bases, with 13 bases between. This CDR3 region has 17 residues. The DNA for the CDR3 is TGTGCCAGCAGCTTAGGTTTGCGGACCCTCTCCTACAATGAGCAGTTCTTC. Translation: CASSLGLRTLSYNEQFF.

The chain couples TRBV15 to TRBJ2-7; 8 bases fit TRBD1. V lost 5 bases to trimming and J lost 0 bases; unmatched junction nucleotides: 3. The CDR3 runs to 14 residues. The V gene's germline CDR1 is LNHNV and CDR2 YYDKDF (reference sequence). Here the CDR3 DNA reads TGTGCCACCAGCCGGACAGGGAGCTCCTACGAGCAGTACTTC. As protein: CATSRTGSSYEQYF.

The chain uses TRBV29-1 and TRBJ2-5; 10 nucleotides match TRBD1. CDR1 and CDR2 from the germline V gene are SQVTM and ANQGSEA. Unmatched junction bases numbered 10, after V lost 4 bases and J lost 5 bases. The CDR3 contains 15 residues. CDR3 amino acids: CSVAKTGGAAETQYF. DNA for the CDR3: TGCAGCGTTGCCAAGACAGGGGGCGCCGCGGAGACCCAGTACTTC.